This passage covers 2 T cell receptor beta chains from one sample sequenced in a study of blood T cell repertoires in COVID-19. The protocol was immunoSEQ multiplex PCR, while the TCRdb copy is restricted to in-frame clones and leaves out a portion. The profile shows roughly 20,000 clones, about 85% of them singletons. The sample taken for sequencing was peripheral blood. Receptors were obtained from a human donor with active COVID-19. The donor label of this sample is uncertain.

This clone was seen only a few times. The CDR3 region is CASSEGAQAKNIQYF. The CDR3, as DNA: TGTGCCAGTAGCGAGGGGGCGCAGGCCAAAAACATTCAGTACTTC. The rearrangement links TRBV19 to TRBJ2-4; 7 bases fit TRBD1. The germline V gene encodes CDR1 LNHDA and CDR2 SQIVND (reference sequence). The CDR3 runs 15 residues. Trimming at V came to 6 bases and at J to 1 base, leaving 6 bases not matched to a gene.

This chain links TRBV7-6 with TRBJ1-1; no firm D call. Germline V gene sequence: CDR1 SGHVS, CDR2 FNYEAQ. CDR3 length: 14 amino acids. Trimming cost V 0 bases and J 1 base, with 6 bases left between them. The CDR3 loop reads CASSLASGNTEAFF. CDR3 DNA sequence: TGTGCCAGCAGCTTAGCGTCAGGGAACACTGAAGCTTTCTTT.